This T cell receptor (beta chain) was sequenced during a study of T-cell reconstitution after alpha-beta-depleted transplantation in children. Preparation of the TCRbeta library involved a method that used unique molecular identifiers. A single record per CDR3 protein comes from TCRdb applying MiXCR to the PCR reads. Counted here are about 610,000 distinct CDR3 sequences, 10% to 13% occurring once; the ten biggest clones make up 3.5% to 5%. The length of the CDR3 is 13 residues. CDR1 and CDR2 from the germline V gene are LGHNA and YSLEER. The ends were cut back, 0 bases at V and 7 bases at J, with 6 bases in the middle. This clonotype was found a few times.

Material: PBMCs from the stem cell graft donor, obtained from the stem cell graft. The gene calls are TRBV4-3 and TRBJ2-2; D call uncertain. This clonotype was obtained from a human donor who donated a stem cell graft to a child with acute myeloid leukemia. CDR3 DNA: TGCGCCAGCAGCCAAGAGAATGTCGGGGAGCTGTTTTTT. This gives the protein CASSQENVGELFF.